A selection of T cell receptor beta chains follows, all from one sample in a study of cytomegalovirus exposure and HLA in healthy donors. Assay: immunoSEQ multiplex PCR; the TCRdb copy retains only in-frame clones and omits some. The profile covers more than 70,000 clones, with around 93% appearing a single time and approximately 1% taken by the ten largest. The sequenced sample consisted of PBMCs. The receptor source for this set is a young woman in good health and CMV-seronegative. CDR3s include the opening cysteine and the closing phenylalanine or tryptophan. The D gene is left open where the match is weak. The size entry is marked missing in some rows and otherwise reads once, few, many or a size class.

-,TRBV7-2,TRBJ2-1,-,TGTGCCAGCAGCTTAGTCGGGCTAGCAAATGAGCAGTTCTTC,CASSLVGLANEQFF
-,TRBV7-3,TRBJ1-2,TRBD1,TGTGCCAGCAGCTCAGAGCCCGGACAGGGGCATGAGGGCTACACCTTC,CASSSEPGQGHEGYTF
-,TRBV19,TRBJ2-5,-,TGTGCCAGTAGTATACAGGGAGAGACCCAGTACTTC,CASSIQGETQYF
-,TRBV5-6,TRBJ2-7,-,TGTGCCAGCAGCTCATTCGGGAACGAGCAGTACTTC,CASSSFGNEQYF
-,TRBV5-4,TRBJ2-3,TRBD2,TGTGCCAGCAGCTTAGCGGGAGAGGATACGCAGTATTTT,CASSLAGEDTQYF
-,TRBV4-1,TRBJ2-2,-,TGCGCCAGCAGCCAAGTTCTTTCTCCTACCGGGGAGCTGTTTTTT,CASSQVLSPTGELFF
-,TRBV9,TRBJ1-2,-,TGTGCCAGCAGCACCGGACACAGCTATGGCTACACCTTC,CASSTGHSYGYTF
-,TRBV28,TRBJ1-5,-,TGTGCCAGCAGTCCAAATTTGGCAGCCCCAGGACAGCCCCAGCATTTT,CASSPNLAAPGQPQHF
once,TRBV7-9,TRBJ2-3,TRBD2,TGTGCCAGCAGTCAGACTAGCGGGGGTTCAGATACGCAGTATTTT,CASSQTSGGSDTQYF
-,TRBV6-1,TRBJ2-7,TRBD1,TGTGCCAGCAGTGAGAAAACAGGGGGCTCCTACGAGCAGTACTTC,CASSEKTGGSYEQYF
-,TRBV7-3,TRBJ1-6,-,TGTGCCAGCAGCTTAACAGGCCAAGCTGAGGATTCACCCCTCCACTTT,CASSLTGQAEDSPLHF
-,TRBV7-2,TRBJ2-3,-,TGTGCCAGCAGCTTAGTTTCGCGGCCCACAGATACGCAGTATTTT,CASSLVSRPTDTQYF
-,TRBV7-6,TRBJ2-3,-,TGTGCCAGCAGCTCCTTAATCTTCGCAGATACGCAGTATTTT,CASSSLIFADTQYF
once,TRBV2,TRBJ2-7,-,TGTGCCAGCAGCGAGAATCTCGAGCAGTACTTC,CASSENLEQYF
-,TRBV6-1,TRBJ2-1,TRBD2,TGTGCCAGCAGTGCATTGGCTAGCGGCAAATACAATGAGCAGTTCTTC,CASSALASGKYNEQFF
-,TRBV4-3,TRBJ1-2,-,TGCGCCAGCAGCCTAAACACAGGGTATCATGGCTACACCTTC,CASSLNTGYHGYTF
once,TRBV5-5,TRBJ2-3,TRBD2,TGTGCCAGCAGCTTGGGACTAGCGGGAGGGACAGATACGCAGTATTTT,CASSLGLAGGTDTQYF
-,TRBV13,TRBJ1-2,-,TGTGCCAGCAGCGCTCTCAGGCCCCCCGGTAAACTCTATGGCTACACCTTC,CASSALRPPGKLYGYTF
once,TRBV4-1,TRBJ1-3,-,TGCGCCAGCAGCTCATGGCTGGACTTTAGCTCTGGAAACACCATATATTTT,CASSSWLDFSSGNTIYF
-,TRBV10-2,TRBJ2-7,-,TGCGCCAGCATCCAGGGGATGGAGCAGTACTTC,CASIQGMEQYF
-,TRBV6-1,TRBJ1-3,TRBD1,TGTGCCGGCGAGGGGGCAGGCTCTGGAAACACCATATATTTT,CAGEGAGSGNTIYF
-,TRBV9,TRBJ2-7,-,TGTGCCAGCAGCGTAGCCAGCGGCTCCTACGAGCAGTACTTC,CASSVASGSYEQYF
-,TRBV19,TRBJ1-6,-,TGTGCCAGTAGTATCCGAACAGGGAAAGGCAATTCACCCCTCCACTTT,CASSIRTGKGNSPLHF
-,TRBV28,TRBJ2-6,-,TGTGCCAGCAGTCTGGCCTTCTCTGGGGCCAACGTCCTGACTTTC,CASSLAFSGANVLTF
-,TRBV14,TRBJ2-1,TRBD2,TGTGCCAGCAGCCGTTCCTACGGGAGGGATGAGCAGTTCTTC,CASSRSYGRDEQFF
once,TRBV9,TRBJ2-2,TRBD2,TGTGCCAGCACGGCGGGGGGGGCGAGGGGCACCGGGGAGCTGTTTTTT,CASTAGGARGTGELFF
-,TRBV28,TRBJ2-1,TRBD1,TGTGCCAGCAGTCCCCTGGGACAGACTTACAATGAGCAGTTCTTC,CASSPLGQTYNEQFF
-,TRBV9,TRBJ2-3,-,TGTGCCAGCAGCGTAGATAGGGGGACAACTAGCACAGATACGCAGTATTTT,CASSVDRGTTSTDTQYF
once,TRBV11-2,TRBJ2-7,TRBD1,TGTGCCAGCAGCCTAGACAGGGTCGGCGAGCAGTACTTC,CASSLDRVGEQYF
-,TRBV4-2,TRBJ1-2,-,TGTGCCAGCAGCCAAGAGGGGAGGGCCGGCTATGGCTACACCTTC,CASSQEGRAGYGYTF
-,TRBV6-6,TRBJ1-5,TRBD1,TGTGCCAGCAGTTACTCCAGGGGGCACCCTAATCAGCCCCAGCATTTT,CASSYSRGHPNQPQHF
-,TRBV18,TRBJ2-3,-,TGTGCCAGCTCACCAGAGGAATGGAAAGTCAGCACAGATACGCAGTATTTT,CASSPEEWKVSTDTQYF
-,TRBV9,TRBJ1-4,TRBD1,TGTGCCAGCAGCGTGACGACAGGGGGGAATGAAAAACTGTTTTTT,CASSVTTGGNEKLFF
-,TRBV5-6,TRBJ1-5,-,TGTGCCAGCAGCTTCTGGGTGTCGGGAGTGCGTCAGCCCCAGCATTTT,CASSFWVSGVRQPQHF
-,TRBV19,TRBJ2-5,-,TGTGCCAGTAGTATATTCAACCAAGAGACCCAGTACTTC,CASSIFNQETQYF
-,TRBV7-2,TRBJ1-3,-,TGTGCCAGCAGCTTAGCCACAGCTTCCAGCTCTGGAAACACCATATATTTT,CASSLATASSSGNTIYF
-,TRBV7-9,TRBJ2-7,-,TGTGCCAGCCAGGTAGACAGCTACGAGCAGTACTTC,CASQVDSYEQYF
-,TRBV19,TRBJ2-5,TRBD2,TGTGCCAGCGGGGGGGGTTGGGGCGTGGAGACCCAGTACTTC,CASGGGWGVETQYF
-,TRBV11-1,TRBJ2-5,-,TGTGCCAGCAGCCCACAGGGCCAAGAGACCCAGTACTTC,CASSPQGQETQYF
-,TRBV2,TRBJ1-2,-,TGTGCCAGCATTCCCGACAGGAGCTATGGCTACACCTTC,CASIPDRSYGYTF
-,TRBV14,TRBJ2-3,-,TGTGCCAGCAGCCCCTTCCGGGGCACAGATACGCAGTATTTT,CASSPFRGTDTQYF
-,TRBV11-2,TRBJ1-3,TRBD1,TGTGCCAGCAGCTTAGGAGGGGGCGAGACCATATATTTT,CASSLGGGETIYF
-,TRBV9,TRBJ2-7,-,TGTGCCAGCAGCGCCCGACAGGGGACTACCTACGAGCAGTACTTC,CASSARQGTTYEQYF